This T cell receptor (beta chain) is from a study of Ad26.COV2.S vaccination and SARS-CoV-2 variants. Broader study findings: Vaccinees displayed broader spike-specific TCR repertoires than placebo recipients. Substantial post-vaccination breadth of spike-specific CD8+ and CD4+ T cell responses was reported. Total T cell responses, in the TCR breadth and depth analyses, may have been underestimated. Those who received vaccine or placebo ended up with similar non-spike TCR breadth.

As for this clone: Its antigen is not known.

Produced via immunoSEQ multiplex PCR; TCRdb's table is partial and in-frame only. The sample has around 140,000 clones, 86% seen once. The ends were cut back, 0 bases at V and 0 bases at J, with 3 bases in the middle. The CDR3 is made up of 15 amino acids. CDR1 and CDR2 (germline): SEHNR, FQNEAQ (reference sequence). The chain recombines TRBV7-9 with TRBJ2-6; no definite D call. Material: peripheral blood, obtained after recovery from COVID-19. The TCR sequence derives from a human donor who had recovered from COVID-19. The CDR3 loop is CASSLAISGANVLTF. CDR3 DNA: TGTGCCAGCAGCTTAGCCATCTCTGGGGCCAACGTCCTGACTTTC.